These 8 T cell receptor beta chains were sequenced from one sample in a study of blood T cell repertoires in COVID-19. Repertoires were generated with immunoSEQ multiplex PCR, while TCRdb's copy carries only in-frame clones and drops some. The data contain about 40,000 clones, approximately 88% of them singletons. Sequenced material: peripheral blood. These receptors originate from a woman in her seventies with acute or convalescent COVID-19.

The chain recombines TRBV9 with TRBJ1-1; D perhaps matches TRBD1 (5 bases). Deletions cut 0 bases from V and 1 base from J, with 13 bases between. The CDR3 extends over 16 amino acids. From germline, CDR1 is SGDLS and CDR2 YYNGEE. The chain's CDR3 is CASSVGQGVGNTEAFF. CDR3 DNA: TGTGCCAGCAGCGTAGGGCAGGGCGTTGGGAACACTGAAGCTTTCTTT.

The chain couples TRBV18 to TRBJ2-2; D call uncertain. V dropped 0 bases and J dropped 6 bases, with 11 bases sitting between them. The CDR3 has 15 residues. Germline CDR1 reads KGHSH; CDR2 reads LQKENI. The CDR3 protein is CASSPPGMGPGELFF. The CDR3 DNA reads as TGTGCCAGCTCACCACCTGGTATGGGCCCCGGGGAGCTGTTTTTT.

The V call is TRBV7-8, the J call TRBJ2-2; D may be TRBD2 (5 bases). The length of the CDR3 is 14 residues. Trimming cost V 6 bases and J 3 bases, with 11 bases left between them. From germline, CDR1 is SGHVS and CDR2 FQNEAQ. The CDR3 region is CASRSPRDTGELFF. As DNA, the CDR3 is TGTGCCAGCAGGTCCCCGAGGGACACCGGGGAGCTGTTTTTT.

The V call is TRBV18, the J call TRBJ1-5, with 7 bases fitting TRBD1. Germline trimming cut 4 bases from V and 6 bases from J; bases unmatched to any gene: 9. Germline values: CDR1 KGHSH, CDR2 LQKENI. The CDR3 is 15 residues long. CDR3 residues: CASSLMDRPGQPQHF. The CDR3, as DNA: TGTGCCAGCTCACTCATGGACAGGCCGGGTCAGCCCCAGCATTTT.

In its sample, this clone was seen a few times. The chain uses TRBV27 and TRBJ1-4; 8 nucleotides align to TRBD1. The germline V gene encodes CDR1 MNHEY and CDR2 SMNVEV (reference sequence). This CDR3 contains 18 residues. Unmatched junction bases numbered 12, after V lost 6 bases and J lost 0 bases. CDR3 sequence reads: CASRGAQGGGATNEKLFF. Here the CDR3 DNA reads TGTGCCAGCAGGGGGGCACAGGGGGGAGGTGCAACTAATGAAAAACTGTTTTTT.

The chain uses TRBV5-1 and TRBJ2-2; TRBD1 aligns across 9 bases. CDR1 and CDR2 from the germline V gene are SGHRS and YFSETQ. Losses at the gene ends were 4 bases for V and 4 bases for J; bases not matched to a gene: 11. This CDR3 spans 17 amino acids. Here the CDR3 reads CASSGTITGGSTGELFF. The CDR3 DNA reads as TGCGCCAGCAGCGGGACAATCACAGGGGGCAGCACCGGGGAGCTGTTTTTT.

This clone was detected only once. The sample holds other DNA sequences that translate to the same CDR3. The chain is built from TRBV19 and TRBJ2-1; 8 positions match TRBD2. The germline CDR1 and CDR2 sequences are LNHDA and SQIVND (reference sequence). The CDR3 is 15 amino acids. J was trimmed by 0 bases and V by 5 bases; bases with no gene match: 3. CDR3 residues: CASSRSGSSYNEQFF. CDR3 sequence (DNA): TGTGCCAGTAGTCGAAGCGGGAGCTCCTACAATGAGCAGTTCTTC.

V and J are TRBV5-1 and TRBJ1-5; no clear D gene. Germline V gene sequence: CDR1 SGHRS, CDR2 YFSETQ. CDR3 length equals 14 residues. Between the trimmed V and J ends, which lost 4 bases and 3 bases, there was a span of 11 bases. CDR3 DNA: TGCGCCAGCAGCCCTTTTAGCCTCAATCAGCCCCAGCATTTT. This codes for CASSPFSLNQPQHF.